This T cell receptor beta chain was obtained from a study of shared clonotypes between healthy human individuals. Study as a whole: CD4 naive and memory got three plates each, CD8 naive two, CD8 memory one.

Here immunoSEQ multiplex PCR was the method, and the copy in TCRdb shows in-frame clones only, minus some. In the table there are approximately 740,000 clones, roughly 70% of which are singletons. Findings and caveats of the study: Generation probability values for non-shared clonotypes were lower than those for clonotypes shared by all four donors.

With respect to this clone: Its cognate antigen is unknown.

Losses at the gene ends were 5 bases for V and 2 bases for J; bases not matched to a gene: 9. The CDR3 consists of 17 residues. Germline V lookup: CDR1 SGHRS, CDR2 YFSETQ. The sequenced material came from memory CD4+ T cells sorted from blood. Subset noted: CD45RA-negative fraction. The clonotype was recovered from a woman in her 30s in good health. The chain joins TRBV5-1 to TRBJ2-7, with 14 nucleotides matching TRBD2. The DNA for the CDR3 is TGCGCCAGCAGTTCAGAGCCGGGACTAGCGGGAGCCTACGAGCAGTACTTC. This translates into CASSSEPGLAGAYEQYF. Filled out from reference TRBV5-1 and TRBJ2-7, the complete variable domain reads KAGVTQTPRYLIKTRGQQVTLSCSPISGHRSVSWYQQTPGQGLQFLFEYFSETQRNKGNFPGRFSGRQFSNSRSEMNVSTLELGDSALYLCASSSEPGLAGAYEQYFGPGTRLTVT.